This TCR beta chain is drawn from a study of T cells in Graves' hyperthyroidism and ophthalmopathy. This clonotype was recorded at least ten times. Its antigen is unidentified. Germline V gene lookup returns CDR1 PRHDT and CDR2 FYEKMQ (reference sequence). Trimming pared 4 bases from V and 7 bases from J, leaving 16 bases between. The CDR3 is made up of 14 amino acids. Study observations and caveats: Onset of ophthalmopathy came a median roughly 6.4 months after the model predicted it.

TCR beta CDR3 region amplification was performed from RNA transcripts. RT-PCR in the first round (using the HTBI primer set) targeted the TCR CDR3. MiXCR was run by TCRdb on the multiplex PCR reads, yielding one entry per CDR3 protein. The sample lists 400,000 to 500,000 distinct CDR3 sequences, roughly 13% seen once, with more than 4.5% in the top ten. The sequence was obtained from a woman aged 18-30 years with Graves' hyperthyroidism. The chain joins TRBV13 to TRBJ1-1; possible D gene TRBD1, 5 bases. Sequencing was carried out using blood. The CDR3 here is CASSSEGLGREAFF. The CDR3 bases are TGTGCCAGCAGCTCGGAGGGGCTTGGTCGTGAAGCTTTCTTT.